The TCR beta chain described here comes from a study of blood T cell repertoires in COVID-19. In the study overall: The origin of the acute and convalescent COVID-19 samples was the United States, Italy and Spain. PBMCs, B-cell-depleted T cells, or T cells were the source of the cDNA or gDNA that made up the material.

The J segment lost 7 bases and the V segment lost 5 bases, leaving 11 bases of the junction unmatched. The CDR3 spans 16 residues. Germline V gives CDR1 MDHEN, CDR2 SYDVKM. Original processing methods: Estimation of nucleated cell counts was performed using reference gene primer amplification. Only in-frame clones appear in the TCRdb table, and some are missing; sequencing was by immunoSEQ multiplex PCR. V and J calls plus clone size are reproduced from that table; the DNA served to infer D and trimming. The data show 80,000 or so clones, approximately 90% seen once. The sequenced material came from peripheral blood. The receptor was isolated from a human donor in a cohort sampled during active COVID-19. The rearrangement joins TRBV28 to TRBJ1-6; 7 bases align to TRBD1. The CDR3 bases are TGTGCCAGCAGTATAACGAGACAGGGTGGAAATTCACCCCTCCACTTT. Translating gives CASSITRQGGNSPLHF.